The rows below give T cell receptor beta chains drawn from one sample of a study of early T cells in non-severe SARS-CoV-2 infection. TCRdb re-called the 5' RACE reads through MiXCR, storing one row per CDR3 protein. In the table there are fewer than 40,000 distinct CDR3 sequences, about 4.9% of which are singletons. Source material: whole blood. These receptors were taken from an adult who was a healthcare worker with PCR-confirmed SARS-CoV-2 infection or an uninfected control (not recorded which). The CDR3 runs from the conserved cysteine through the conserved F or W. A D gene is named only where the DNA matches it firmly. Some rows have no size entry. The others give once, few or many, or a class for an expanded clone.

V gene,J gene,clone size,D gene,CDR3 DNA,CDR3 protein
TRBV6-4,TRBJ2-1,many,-,TGTGCCAGCAGTACTACTAGTGCAACCTACAATGAGCAGTTCTTC,CASSTTSATYNEQFF
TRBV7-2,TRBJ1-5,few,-,TGTGCCAGCAGCTTGGGGAGATATAGCAATCAGCCCCAGCATTTT,CASSLGRYSNQPQHF
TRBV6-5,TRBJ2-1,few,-,TGTGCCAGCGGCCCAGGGGGGAGCTCCTACAATGAGCAGTTCTTC,CASGPGGSSYNEQFF
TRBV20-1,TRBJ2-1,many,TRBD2,TGCAGTGCCCGGGGGGAGCGGGGGACGAATGAGCAGTTCTTC,CSARGERGTNEQFF
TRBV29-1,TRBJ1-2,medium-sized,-,TGCAGCGTTGAACTGGGCTTAGGCTATGGCTACACCTTC,CSVELGLGYGYTF
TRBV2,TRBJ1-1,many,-,TGTGCCAGCAAGCCAGGGGAGTATTTTGGCGCTGAAGCTTTCTTT,CASKPGEYFGAEAFF
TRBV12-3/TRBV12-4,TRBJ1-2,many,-,TGTGCCAGCAGTTTCTGGGGGGGAAGAAACTATGGCTACACCTTC,CASSFWGGRNYGYTF
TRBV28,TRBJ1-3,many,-,TGTGCCAGCAGCACCAATTCGGTCTCTGGAAACACCATATATTTT,CASSTNSVSGNTIYF
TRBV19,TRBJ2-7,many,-,TGTGCCAGTAGTCGTCCGGGATCCCTGGCCTACGAGCAGTACTTC,CASSRPGSLAYEQYF
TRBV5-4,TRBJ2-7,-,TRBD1,TGTGCCAGCAGCTCTGGAGGGGGACAGGGCAAAAGAGAGCAGTACTTC,CASSSGGGQGKREQYF
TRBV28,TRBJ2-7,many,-,TGTGCCAGCAGTTTCTCCTTTGGCTACGAGCAGTACTTC,CASSFSFGYEQYF
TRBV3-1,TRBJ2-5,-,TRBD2,TGTGCCAGCAGCCAAGAGTGGACTAGGGCAGAGACCCAGTACTTC,CASSQEWTRAETQYF
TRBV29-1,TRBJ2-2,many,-,TGCAGCGCTCACACAATGACAGGAGGGGAGCTGTTTTTT,CSAHTMTGGELFF
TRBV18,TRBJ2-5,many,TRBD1,TGTGCCAGCTCACCAAAACAGGGGCGAGAGACCCAGTACTTC,CASSPKQGRETQYF
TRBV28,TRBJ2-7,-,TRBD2,TGTGCCAGCAGTGCCCTACTAGCGTACGAGCAGTACTTC,CASSALLAYEQYF
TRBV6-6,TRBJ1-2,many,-,TGTGCCAGCAGTTCCGATTTCGGTTATGGCTACACCTTC,CASSSDFGYGYTF
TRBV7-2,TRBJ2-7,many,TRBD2,TGTGCCAGCAGCTTCAGTAGCGGGGGGCGAAACAGCTACGAGCAGTACTTC,CASSFSSGGRNSYEQYF
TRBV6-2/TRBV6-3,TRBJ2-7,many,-,TGTGCCAGCAGTTTGCGGTCCCTCCTCAACGAGCAGTACTTC,CASSLRSLLNEQYF
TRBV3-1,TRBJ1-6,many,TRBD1,TGTGCCAGCAGCCAGGGACAGGAGTCACCCCTCCACTTT,CASSQGQESPLHF
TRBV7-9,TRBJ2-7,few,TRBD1,TGTGCCAGCAGCTTCGGACAGGCCGCCTACGAGCAGTACTTC,CASSFGQAAYEQYF
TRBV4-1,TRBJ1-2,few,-,TGCGCCAGCAGCCAAGATCTGAGAGGGAGCTATGGCTACACCTTC,CASSQDLRGSYGYTF
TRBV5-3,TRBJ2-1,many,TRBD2,TGTGCCAGAAGCGACCTCGGGAGCGGGAGACCCTACAATGAGCAGTTCTTC,CARSDLGSGRPYNEQFF
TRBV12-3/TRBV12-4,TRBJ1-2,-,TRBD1,TGTGCCAGCAGTGTCGGGACAGGGGGCCGCGACTATGGCTACACCTTC,CASSVGTGGRDYGYTF
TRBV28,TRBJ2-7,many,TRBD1,TGTGCCAGCAGCTACATGACAGGGCCCAACGAGCAGTACTTC,CASSYMTGPNEQYF
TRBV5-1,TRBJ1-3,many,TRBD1,TGCGCCAGCAGCTTGGTCCCAGGGGGGAGCTCTGGAAACACCATATATTTT,CASSLVPGGSSGNTIYF
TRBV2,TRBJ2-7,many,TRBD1,TGTGCCCGCAAGGGACAGGGTAACGAGCAGTACTTC,CARKGQGNEQYF
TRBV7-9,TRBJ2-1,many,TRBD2,TGTGCCAGCAGCTCTAGCGGATTCATTTACAATGAGCAGTTCTTC,CASSSSGFIYNEQFF
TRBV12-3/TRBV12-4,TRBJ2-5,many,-,TGTGCCAGCAGCCGGCCGGACACCCAAGAGACCCAGTACTTC,CASSRPDTQETQYF
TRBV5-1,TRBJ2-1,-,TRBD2,TGCGCCAGCAGCGTCCCTAGCGGAGTGGACAATGAGCAGTTCTTC,CASSVPSGVDNEQFF
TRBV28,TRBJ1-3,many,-,TGTGCCAGCAGTTTCGCCCAGAGGGGCAACACCATATATTTT,CASSFAQRGNTIYF
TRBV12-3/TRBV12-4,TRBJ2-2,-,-,TGTGCCAGCCGAGAACTAGACACCGGGGAGCTGTTTTTT,CASRELDTGELFF
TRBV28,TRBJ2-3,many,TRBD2,TGTGCCAGCAGAAGTAGCGGGAGCACAGATACGCAGTATTTT,CASRSSGSTDTQYF
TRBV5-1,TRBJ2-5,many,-,TGCGCCAGCAGCTTGGCCGCTATCCAAGAGACCCAGTACTTC,CASSLAAIQETQYF
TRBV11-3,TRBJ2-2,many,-,TGTGCCAGCAGCCCTACTCGGGGTCTTCAGGGACGGGCCGGGGAGCTGTTTTTT,CASSPTRGLQGRAGELFF
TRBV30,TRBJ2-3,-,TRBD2,TGTGCCTGGAGTGGTAGCGGGAGACCCGATACGCAGTATTTT,CAWSGSGRPDTQYF
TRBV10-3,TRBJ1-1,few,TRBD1,TGTGCCACCGCCGGGACAGGGGTTATCACTGAAGCTTTCTTT,CATAGTGVITEAFF
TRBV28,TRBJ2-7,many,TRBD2,TGTGCCAGCAGTTTAGGGACTAGCTACGAGCAGTACTTC,CASSLGTSYEQYF
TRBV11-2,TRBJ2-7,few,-,TGTGCCAGCAGCCCCGCCGGACCTCCCTACGAGCAGTACTTC,CASSPAGPPYEQYF
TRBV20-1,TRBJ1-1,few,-,TGCAGTGCGAGAGTCCCGGCGGCGGCTTTCTTT,CSARVPAAAFF
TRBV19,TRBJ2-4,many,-,TGTGCCAGTAGTATCGGGCAGGACCAAAACATTCAGTACTTC,CASSIGQDQNIQYF
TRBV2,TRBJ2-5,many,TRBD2,TGTGCCAGCAGTGCAGCGGGGGCCGAGACCCAGTACTTC,CASSAAGAETQYF
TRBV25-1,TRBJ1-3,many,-,TGTGCCAGCAGTCACTCTCGGACAGACACTGGAAACACCATATATTTT,CASSHSRTDTGNTIYF
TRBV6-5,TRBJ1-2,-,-,TGTGCCAGCAGTTCCGGCACAGGGTTGGGAGGCTACACCTTC,CASSSGTGLGGYTF
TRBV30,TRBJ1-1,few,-,TGTGCCTGGAGTGTAATATCCCAGGGATTTTCTGAAGCTTTCTTT,CAWSVISQGFSEAFF
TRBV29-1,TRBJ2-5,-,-,TGCAGCGTTGGGGGGGCTAACCTAAAAGAGACCCAGTACTTC,CSVGGANLKETQYF
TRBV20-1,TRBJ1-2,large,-,TGCAGTGCTAGTAGTGCAGCTGTTAACTATGGCTACACCTTC,CSASSAAVNYGYTF
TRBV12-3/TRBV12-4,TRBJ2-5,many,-,TGTGCCAGCAGTTTTAGGGACAACCAGTACTTC,CASSFRDNQYF
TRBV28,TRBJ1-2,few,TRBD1,TGTGCCAGCAGCAAAGGGACAGGGTGGGTCTTAGGCTACACCTTC,CASSKGTGWVLGYTF
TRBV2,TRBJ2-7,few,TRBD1,TGTGCCAGCACCGCAACAGGGGGCCGGTACGAGCAGTACTTC,CASTATGGRYEQYF
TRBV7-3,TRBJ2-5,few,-,TGTGCCAGCAGCTTAGGGGGGCCCCAAGAGACCCAGTACTTC,CASSLGGPQETQYF
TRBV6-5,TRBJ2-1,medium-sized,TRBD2,TGTGCCAGCAGTTACTCTGGCGGGGGGACTTACAATGAGCAGTTCTTC,CASSYSGGGTYNEQFF
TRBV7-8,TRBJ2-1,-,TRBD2,TGTGCCAGCAGCCCCACCTGGGGTAGCGGGCTGTCCTACAATGAGCAGTTCTTC,CASSPTWGSGLSYNEQFF
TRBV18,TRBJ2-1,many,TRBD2,TGTGCCAGCTCCTCCGGGACTAGCGGGAACTACAATGAGCAGTTCTTC,CASSSGTSGNYNEQFF